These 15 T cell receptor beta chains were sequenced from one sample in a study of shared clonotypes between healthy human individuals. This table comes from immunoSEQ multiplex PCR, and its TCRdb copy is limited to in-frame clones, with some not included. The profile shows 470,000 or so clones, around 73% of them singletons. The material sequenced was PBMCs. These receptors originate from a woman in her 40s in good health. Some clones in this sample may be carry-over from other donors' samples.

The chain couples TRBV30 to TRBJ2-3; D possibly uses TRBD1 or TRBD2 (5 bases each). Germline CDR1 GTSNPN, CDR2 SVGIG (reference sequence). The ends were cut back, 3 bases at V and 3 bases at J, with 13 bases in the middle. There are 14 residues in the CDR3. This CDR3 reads CAWRARGSTDTQYF. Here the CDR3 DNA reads TGTGCCTGGAGAGCCCGGGGCTCGACAGATACGCAGTATTTT.

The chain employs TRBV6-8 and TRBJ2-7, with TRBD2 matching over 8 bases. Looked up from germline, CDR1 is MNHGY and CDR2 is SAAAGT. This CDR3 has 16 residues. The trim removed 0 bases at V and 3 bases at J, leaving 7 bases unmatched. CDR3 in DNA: TGTGCCAGCAGTTACTCAAGCGGGAGAAGGGACTACGAGCAGTACTTC. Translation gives CASSYSSGRRDYEQYF.

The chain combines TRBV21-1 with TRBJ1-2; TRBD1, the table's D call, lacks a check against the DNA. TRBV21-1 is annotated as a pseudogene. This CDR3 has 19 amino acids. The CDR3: CASSKNKKPGTGAGRGYTF. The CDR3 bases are TGTGCCAGCAGCAAAAATAAAAAACCCGGGACAGGGGCAGGACGGGGCTACACCTTC.

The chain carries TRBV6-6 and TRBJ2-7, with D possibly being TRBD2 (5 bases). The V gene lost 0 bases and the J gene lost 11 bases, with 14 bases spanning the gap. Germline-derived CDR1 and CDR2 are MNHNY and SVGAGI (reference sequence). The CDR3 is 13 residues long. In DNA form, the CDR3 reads TGTGCCAGCAGTTACTCGAAGGGAGCAAGGGAGTACTTC. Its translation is CASSYSKGAREYF.

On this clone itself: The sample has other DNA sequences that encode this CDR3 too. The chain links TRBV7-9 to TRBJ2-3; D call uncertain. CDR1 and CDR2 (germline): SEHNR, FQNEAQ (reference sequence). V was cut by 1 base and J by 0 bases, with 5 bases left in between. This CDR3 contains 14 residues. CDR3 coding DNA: TGTGCCAGCAGCTTAGGTGTTAGCACAGATACGCAGTATTTT. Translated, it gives CASSLGVSTDTQYF.

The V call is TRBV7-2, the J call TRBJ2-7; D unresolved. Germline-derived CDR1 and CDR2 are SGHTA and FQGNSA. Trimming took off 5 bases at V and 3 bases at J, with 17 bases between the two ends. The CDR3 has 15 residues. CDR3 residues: CASSPRGSFSYEQYF. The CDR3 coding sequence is TGTGCCAGCAGCCCCCGAGGTTCGTTCAGCTACGAGCAGTACTTC.

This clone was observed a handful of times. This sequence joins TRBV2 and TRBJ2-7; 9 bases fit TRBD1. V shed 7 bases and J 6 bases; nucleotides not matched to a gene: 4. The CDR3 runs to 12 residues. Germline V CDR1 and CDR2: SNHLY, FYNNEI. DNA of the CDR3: TGTGCCAGCAACAGGGGGCGTAGCGAGCAGTACTTC. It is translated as CASNRGRSEQYF. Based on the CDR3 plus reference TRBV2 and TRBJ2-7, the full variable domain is EPEVTQTPSHQVTQMGQEVILRCVPISNHLYFYWYRQILGQKVEFLVSFYNNEISEKSEIFDDQFSVERPDGSNFTLKIRSTKLEDSAMYFCASNRGRSEQYFGPGTRLTVT.

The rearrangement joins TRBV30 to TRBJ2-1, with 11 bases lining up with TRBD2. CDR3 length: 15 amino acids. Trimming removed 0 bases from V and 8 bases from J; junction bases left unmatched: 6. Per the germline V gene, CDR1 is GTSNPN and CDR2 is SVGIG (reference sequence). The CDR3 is CAWSVSLAGVDEQFF. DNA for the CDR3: TGTGCCTGGAGTGTCTCACTAGCGGGAGTAGATGAGCAGTTCTTC.

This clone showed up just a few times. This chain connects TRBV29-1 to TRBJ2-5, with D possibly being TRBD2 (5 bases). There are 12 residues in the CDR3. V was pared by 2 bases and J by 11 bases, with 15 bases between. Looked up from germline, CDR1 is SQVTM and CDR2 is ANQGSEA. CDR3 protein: CSVETPGREQYF. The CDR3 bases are TGCAGCGTTGAAACCCCGGGTAGGGAGCAGTACTTC.

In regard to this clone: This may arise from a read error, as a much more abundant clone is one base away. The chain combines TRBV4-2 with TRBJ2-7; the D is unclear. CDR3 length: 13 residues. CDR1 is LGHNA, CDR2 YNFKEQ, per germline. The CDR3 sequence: CAGSLSHSYEQYF. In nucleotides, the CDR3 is TGTGCCGGCAGCCTGAGCCACTCCTACGAGCAGTACTTC.

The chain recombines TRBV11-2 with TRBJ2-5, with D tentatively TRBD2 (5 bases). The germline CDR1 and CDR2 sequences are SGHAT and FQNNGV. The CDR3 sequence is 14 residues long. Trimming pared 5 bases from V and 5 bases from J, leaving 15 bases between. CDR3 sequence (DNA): TGTGCCAGCAGCATGACCACACCGGGGGAGACCCAGTACTTC. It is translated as CASSMTTPGETQYF.

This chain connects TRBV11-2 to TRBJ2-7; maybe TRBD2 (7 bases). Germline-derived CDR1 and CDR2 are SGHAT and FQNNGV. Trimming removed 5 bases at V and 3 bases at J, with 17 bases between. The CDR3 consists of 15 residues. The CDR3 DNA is TGTGCCAGCAGCCTGGGGGGGGGCGCGGGCTACGAGCAGTACTTC. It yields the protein CASSLGGGAGYEQYF.

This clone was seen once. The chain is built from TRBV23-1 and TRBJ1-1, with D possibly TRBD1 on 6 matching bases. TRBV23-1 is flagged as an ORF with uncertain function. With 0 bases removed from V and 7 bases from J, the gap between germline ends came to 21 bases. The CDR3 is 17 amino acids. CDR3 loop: CASSQSCPGVDGDEAFF. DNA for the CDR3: TGCGCCAGCAGTCAATCGTGCCCAGGGGTGGACGGTGATGAAGCTTTCTTT.

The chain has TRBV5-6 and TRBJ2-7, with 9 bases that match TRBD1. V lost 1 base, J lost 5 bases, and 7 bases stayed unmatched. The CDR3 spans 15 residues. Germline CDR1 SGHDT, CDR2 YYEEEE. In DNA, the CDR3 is TGTGCCAGCAGCTTGAACGGACAGGGGATGCACGAGCAGTACTTC. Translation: CASSLNGQGMHEQYF.

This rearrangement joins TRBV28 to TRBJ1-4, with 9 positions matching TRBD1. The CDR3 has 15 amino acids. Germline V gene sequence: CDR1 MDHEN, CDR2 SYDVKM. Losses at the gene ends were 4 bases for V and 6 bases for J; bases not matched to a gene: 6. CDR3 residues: CASSSQGAVDEKLFF. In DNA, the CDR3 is TGTGCCAGCAGTTCACAGGGGGCCGTCGATGAAAAACTGTTTTTT.